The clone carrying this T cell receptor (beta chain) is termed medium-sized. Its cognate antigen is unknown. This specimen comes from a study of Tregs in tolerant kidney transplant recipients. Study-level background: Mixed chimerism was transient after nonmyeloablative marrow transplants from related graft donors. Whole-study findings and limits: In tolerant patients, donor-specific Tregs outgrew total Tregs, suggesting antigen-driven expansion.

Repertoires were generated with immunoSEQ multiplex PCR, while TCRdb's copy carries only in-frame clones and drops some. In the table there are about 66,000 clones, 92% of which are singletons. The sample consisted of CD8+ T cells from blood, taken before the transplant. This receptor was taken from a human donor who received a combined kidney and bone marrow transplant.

The CDR3 DNA is TGTGCCAGCAGGGGACACCCAGACTCCTACGAGCAGTACTTC. Its protein product is CASRGHPDSYEQYF. The chain has TRBV6-5 and TRBJ2-7, with D perhaps matching TRBD1 (6 bases). In germline, CDR1 is MNHEY, CDR2 SVGAGI. The CDR3 runs 14 residues. The V and J ends lost 6 bases and 0 bases respectively, with 12 bases between them.